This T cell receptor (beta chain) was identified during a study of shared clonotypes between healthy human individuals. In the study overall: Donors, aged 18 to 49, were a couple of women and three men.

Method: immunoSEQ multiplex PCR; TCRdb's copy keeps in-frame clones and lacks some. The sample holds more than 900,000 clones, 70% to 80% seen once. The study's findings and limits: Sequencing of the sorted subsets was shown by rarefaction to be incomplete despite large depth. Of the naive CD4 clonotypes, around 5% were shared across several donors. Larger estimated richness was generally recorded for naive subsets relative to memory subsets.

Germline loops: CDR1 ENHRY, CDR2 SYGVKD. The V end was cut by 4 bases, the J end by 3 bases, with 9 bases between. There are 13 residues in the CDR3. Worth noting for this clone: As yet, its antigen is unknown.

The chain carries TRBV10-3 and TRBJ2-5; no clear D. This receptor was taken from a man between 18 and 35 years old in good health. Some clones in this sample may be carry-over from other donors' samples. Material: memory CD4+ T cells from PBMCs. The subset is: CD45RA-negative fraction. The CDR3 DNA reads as TGTGCCATCAGTGCCGCGCCCAAAGAGACCCAGTACTTC. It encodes CAISAAPKETQYF.